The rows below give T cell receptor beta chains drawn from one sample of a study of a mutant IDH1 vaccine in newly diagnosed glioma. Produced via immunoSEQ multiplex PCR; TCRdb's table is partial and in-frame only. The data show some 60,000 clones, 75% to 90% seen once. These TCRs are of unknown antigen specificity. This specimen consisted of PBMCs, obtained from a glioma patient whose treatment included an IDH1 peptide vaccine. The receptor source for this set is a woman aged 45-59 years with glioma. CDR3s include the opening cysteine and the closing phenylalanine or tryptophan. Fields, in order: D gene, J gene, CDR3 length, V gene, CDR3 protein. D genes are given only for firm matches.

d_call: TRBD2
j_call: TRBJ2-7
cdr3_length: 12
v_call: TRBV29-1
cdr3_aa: CSVEKGGNEQYF

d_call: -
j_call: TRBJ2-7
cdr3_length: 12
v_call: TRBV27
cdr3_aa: CASGGQTYEQYF

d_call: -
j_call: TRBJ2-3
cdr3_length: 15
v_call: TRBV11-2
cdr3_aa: CASSLYQASTDTQYF

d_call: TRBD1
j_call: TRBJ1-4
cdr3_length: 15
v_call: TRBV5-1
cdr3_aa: CASSRGQGLNEKLFF

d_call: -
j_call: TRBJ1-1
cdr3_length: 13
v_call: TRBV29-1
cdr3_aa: CSVRGGLNTEAFF

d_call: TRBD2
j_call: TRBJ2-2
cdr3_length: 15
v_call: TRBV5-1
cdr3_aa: CASSWTSGGTGELFF

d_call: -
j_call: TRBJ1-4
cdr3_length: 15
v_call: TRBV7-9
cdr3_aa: CASSLVAGTNEKLFF

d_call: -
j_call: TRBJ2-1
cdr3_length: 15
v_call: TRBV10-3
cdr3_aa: CAITRAGEPYNEQFF

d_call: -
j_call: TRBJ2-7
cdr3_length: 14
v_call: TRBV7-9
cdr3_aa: CASSPEVSAWEQYF

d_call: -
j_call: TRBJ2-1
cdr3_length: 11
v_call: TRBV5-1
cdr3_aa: CARTPIGEQFF

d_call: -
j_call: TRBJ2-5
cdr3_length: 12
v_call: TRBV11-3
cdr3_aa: CASSLDGETQYF

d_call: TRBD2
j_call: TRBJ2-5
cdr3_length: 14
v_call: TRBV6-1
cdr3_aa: CASTFGGRQETQYF